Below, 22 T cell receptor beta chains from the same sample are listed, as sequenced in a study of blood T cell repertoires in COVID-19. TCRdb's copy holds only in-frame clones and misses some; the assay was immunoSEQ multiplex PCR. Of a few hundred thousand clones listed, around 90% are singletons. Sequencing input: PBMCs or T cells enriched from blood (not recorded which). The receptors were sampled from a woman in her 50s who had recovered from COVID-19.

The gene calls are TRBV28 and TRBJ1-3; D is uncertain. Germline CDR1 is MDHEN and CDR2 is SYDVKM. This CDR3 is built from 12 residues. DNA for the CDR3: TGTGCATCAGGTTCCGCTGGAAACACCATATATTTT. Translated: CASGSAGNTIYF.

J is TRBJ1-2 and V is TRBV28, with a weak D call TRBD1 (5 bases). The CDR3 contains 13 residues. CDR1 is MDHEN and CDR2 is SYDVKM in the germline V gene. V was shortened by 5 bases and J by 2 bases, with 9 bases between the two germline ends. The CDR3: CASSPTENYGYTF. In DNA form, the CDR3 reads TGTGCCAGCAGTCCGACAGAGAACTATGGCTACACCTTC.

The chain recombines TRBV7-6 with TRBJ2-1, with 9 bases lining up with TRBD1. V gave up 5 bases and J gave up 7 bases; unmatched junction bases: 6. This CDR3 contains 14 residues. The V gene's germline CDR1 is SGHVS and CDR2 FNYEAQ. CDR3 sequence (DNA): TGTGCCAGCAGCAAGGGACAGGGTACGAATGAGCAGTTCTTC. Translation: CASSKGQGTNEQFF.

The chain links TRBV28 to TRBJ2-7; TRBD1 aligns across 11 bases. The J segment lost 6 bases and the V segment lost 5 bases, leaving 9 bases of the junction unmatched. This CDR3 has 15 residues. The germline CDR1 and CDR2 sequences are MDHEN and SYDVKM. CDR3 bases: TGTGCCAGCAGTGTATCCGGGACAGGGGGATTCGAGCAGTACTTC. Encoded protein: CASSVSGTGGFEQYF. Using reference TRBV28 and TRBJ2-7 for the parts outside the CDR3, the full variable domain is DVKVTQSSRYLVKRTGEKVFLECVQDMDHENMFWYRQDPGLGLRLIYFSYDVKMKEKGDIPEGYSVSREKKERFSLILESASTNQTSMYLCASSVSGTGGFEQYFGPGTRLTVT.

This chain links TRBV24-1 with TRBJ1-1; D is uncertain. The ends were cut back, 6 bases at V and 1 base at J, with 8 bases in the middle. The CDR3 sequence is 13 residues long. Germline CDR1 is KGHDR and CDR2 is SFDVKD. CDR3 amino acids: CATSFRGNTEAFF. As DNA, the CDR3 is TGTGCCACCAGTTTCCGAGGGAACACTGAAGCTTTCTTT.

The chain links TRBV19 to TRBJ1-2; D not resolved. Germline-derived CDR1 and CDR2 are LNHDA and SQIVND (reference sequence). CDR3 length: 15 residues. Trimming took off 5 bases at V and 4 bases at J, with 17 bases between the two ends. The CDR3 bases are TGTGCCAGTAGTTGGGGAGGCCAAGAAGGCTATGGCTACACCTTC. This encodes CASSWGGQEGYGYTF.

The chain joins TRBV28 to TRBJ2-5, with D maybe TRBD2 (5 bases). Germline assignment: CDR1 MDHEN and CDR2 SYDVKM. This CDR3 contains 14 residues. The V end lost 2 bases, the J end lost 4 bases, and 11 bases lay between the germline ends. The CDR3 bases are TGTGCCAGCAGTTTAGAGGACTTGCGAGAGACCCAGTACTTC. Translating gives CASSLEDLRETQYF.

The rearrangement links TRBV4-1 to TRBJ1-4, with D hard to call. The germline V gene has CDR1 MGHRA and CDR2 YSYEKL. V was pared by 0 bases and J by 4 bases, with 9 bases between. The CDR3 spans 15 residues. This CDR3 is CASSQEGSLNEKLFF. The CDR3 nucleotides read TGCGCCAGCAGCCAAGAGGGGAGTCTTAATGAAAAACTGTTTTTT.

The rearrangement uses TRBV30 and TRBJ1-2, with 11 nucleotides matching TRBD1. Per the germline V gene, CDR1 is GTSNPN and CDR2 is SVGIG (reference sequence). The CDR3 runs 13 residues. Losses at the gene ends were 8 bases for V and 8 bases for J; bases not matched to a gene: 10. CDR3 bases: TGTGCCCGGGCCCGGGACAGGGGGACAGGCTACACCTTC. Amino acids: CARARDRGTGYTF.

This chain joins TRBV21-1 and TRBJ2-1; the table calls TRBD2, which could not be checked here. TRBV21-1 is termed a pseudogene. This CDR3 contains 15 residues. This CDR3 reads CASTPKRSFNNEQFF. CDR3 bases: TGTGCCAGCACCCCCAAGCGGTCGTTTAACAATGAGCAGTTCTTC.

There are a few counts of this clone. The CDR3 sequence: CASSQQGASDEKLFF. The CDR3 DNA is TGTGCCAGCAGCCAACAGGGGGCCTCGGATGAAAAACTGTTTTTT. This chain uses TRBV28 with TRBJ1-4, with TRBD1 identical over 9 bases. Germline values: CDR1 MDHEN, CDR2 SYDVKM. V was pared by 6 bases and J by 6 bases, with 8 bases of the junction left unmatched. The CDR3 extends over 15 amino acids.

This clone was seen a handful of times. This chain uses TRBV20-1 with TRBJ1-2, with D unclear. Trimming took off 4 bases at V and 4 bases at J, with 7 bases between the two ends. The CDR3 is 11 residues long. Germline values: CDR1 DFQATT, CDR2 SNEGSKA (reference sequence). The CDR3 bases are TGCAGTGCTACAGGTACCTATGGCTACACCTTC. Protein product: CSATGTYGYTF.

CDR3 in amino acids: CASSADRTYYGYTF. CDR3 DNA: TGCGCCAGCAGCGCCGACAGGACCTACTATGGCTACACCTTC. The chain carries TRBV4-1 and TRBJ1-2, with D possibly being TRBD1 (6 bases). CDR3 length: 14 amino acids. Germline V lookup: CDR1 MGHRA, CDR2 YSYEKL. Trimming took off 5 bases at V and 3 bases at J, with 13 bases between the two ends.

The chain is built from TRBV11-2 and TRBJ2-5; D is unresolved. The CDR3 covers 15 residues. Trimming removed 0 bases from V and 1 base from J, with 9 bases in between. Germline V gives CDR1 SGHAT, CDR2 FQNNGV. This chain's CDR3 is CASSLDWRRQETQYF. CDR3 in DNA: TGTGCCAGCAGCTTAGATTGGCGGCGCCAAGAGACCCAGTACTTC.

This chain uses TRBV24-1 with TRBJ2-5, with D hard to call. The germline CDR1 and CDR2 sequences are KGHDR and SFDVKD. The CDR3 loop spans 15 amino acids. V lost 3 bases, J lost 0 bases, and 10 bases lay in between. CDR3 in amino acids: CATSDPTEYQETQYF. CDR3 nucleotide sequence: TGTGCCACCAGTGATCCAACAGAGTACCAAGAGACCCAGTACTTC.

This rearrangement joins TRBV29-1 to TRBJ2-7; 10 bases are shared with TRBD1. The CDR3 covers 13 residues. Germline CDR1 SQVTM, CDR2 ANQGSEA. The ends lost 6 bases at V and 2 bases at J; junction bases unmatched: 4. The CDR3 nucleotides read TGCAGCGTAGGACAGGGGGGTGCCTACGAGCAGTACTTC. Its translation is CSVGQGGAYEQYF.

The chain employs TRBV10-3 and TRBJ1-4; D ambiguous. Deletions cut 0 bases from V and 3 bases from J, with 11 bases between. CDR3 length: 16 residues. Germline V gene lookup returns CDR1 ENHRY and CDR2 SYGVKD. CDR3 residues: CAISESSISSNEKLFF. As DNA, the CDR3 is TGTGCCATCAGTGAGTCGAGTATTTCATCTAATGAAAAACTGTTTTTT.

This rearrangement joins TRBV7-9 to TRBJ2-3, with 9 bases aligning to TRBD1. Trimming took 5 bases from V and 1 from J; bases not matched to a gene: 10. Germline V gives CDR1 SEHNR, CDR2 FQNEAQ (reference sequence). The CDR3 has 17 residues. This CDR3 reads CASSPRTQGAGTDTQYF. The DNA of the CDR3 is TGTGCCAGCAGCCCGCGAACACAGGGGGCCGGCACAGATACGCAGTATTTT.

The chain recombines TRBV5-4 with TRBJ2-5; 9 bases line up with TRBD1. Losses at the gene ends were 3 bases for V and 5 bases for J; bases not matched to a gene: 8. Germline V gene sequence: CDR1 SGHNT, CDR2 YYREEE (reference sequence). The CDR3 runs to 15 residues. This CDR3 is CASSSRQGVRETQYF. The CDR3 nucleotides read TGTGCCAGCAGCTCCAGACAGGGGGTAAGGGAGACCCAGTACTTC.

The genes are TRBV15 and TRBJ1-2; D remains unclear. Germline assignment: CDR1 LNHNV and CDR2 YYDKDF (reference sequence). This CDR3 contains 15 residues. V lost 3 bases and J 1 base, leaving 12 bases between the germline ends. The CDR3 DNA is TGTGCCACCAGCAGGGGCAGTGTCCGTAACTATGGCTACACCTTC. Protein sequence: CATSRGSVRNYGYTF.

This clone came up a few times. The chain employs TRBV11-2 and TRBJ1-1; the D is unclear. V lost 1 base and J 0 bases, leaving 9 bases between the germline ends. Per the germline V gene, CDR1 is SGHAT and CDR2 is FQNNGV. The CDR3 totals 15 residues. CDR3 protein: CASSLVLALNTEAFF. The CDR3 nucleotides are TGTGCCAGCAGCTTAGTTCTAGCGTTGAACACTGAAGCTTTCTTT.

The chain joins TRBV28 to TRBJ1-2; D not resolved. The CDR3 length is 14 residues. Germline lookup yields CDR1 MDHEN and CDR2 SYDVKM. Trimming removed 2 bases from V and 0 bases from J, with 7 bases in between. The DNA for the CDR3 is TGTGCCAGCAGTTTACCCCCAGCTAACTATGGCTACACCTTC. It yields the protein CASSLPPANYGYTF.